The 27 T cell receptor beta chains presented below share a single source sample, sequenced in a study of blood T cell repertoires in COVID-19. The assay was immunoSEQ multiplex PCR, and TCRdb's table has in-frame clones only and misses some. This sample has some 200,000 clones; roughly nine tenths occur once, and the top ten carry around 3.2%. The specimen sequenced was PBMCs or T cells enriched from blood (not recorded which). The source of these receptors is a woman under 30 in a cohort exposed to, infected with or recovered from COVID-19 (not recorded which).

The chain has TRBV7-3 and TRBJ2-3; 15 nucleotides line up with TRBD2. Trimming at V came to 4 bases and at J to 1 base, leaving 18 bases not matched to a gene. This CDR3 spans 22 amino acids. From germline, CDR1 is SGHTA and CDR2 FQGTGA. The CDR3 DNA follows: TGTGCCAGCAGCTCCGAACGGACTAGCGGGAGGGGAATGAGTGGTGGCACAGATACGCAGTATTTT. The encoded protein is CASSSERTSGRGMSGGTDTQYF.

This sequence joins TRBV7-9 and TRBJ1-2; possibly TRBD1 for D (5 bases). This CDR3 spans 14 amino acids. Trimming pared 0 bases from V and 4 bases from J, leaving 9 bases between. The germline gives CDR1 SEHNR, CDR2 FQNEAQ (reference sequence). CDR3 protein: CASSLAQGIYGYTF. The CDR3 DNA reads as TGTGCCAGCAGCTTAGCCCAGGGAATCTATGGCTACACCTTC.

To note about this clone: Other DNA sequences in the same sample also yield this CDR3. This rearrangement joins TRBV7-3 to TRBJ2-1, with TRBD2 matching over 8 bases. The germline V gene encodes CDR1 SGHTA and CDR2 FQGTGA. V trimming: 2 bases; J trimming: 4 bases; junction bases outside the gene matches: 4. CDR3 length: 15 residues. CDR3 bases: TGTGCCAGCAGCTTAGACCGGGGGGGATACAATGAGCAGTTCTTC. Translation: CASSLDRGGYNEQFF.

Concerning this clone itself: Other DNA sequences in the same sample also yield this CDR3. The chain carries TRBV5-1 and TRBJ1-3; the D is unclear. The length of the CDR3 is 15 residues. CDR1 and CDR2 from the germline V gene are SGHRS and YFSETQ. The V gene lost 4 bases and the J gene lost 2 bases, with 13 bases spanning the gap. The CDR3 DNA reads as TGCGCCAGCAGCCTCCCCGGGGTGGCTGGAAACACCATATATTTT. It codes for CASSLPGVAGNTIYF.

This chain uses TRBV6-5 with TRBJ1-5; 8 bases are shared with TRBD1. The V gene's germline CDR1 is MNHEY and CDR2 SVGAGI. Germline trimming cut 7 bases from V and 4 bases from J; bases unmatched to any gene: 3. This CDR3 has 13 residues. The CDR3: CASTRQGNQPQHF. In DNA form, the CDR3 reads TGTGCCAGCACCCGACAGGGGAATCAGCCCCAGCATTTT.

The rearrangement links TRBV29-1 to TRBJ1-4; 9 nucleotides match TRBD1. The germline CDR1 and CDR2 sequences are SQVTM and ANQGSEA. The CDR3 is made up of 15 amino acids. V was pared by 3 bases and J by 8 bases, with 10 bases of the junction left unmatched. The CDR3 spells CSVEGWTGVQEKLFF. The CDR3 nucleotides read TGCAGCGTTGAGGGCTGGACAGGGGTACAGGAAAAACTGTTTTTT.

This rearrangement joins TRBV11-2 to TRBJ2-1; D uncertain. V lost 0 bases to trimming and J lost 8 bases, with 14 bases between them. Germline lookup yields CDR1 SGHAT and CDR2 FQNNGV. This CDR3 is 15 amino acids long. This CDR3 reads CASSLESRSRDEQFF. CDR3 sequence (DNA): TGTGCCAGCAGCTTAGAATCTCGTAGCCGGGATGAGCAGTTCTTC.

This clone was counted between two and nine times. The CDR3 DNA reads TGCGCCAGCAGCCAAGAGCCCGGGACAGGAGAGACCCAGTACTTC. Protein sequence: CASSQEPGTGETQYF. This rearrangement joins TRBV4-1 to TRBJ2-5; 8 bases line up with TRBD1. This CDR3 has 15 amino acids. J lost 4 bases, V lost 0 bases, and 4 bases had no gene match. The germline gives CDR1 MGHRA, CDR2 YSYEKL.

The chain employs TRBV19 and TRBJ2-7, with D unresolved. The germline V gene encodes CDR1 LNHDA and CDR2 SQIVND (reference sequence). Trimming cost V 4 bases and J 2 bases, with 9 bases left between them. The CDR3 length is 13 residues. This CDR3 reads CASSSAITYEQYF. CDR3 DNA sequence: TGTGCCAGTAGTAGCGCAATTACCTACGAGCAGTACTTC.

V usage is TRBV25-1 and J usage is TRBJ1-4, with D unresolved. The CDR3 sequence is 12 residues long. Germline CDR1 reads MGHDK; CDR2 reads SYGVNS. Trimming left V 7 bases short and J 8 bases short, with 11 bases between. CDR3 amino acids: CASTEGGEKLFF. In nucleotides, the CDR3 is TGTGCCAGCACCGAGGGCGGAGAAAAACTGTTTTTT. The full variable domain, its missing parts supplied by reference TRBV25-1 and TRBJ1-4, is EADIYQTPRYLVIGTGKKITLECSQTMGHDKMYWYQQDPGMELHLIHYSYGVNSTEKGDLSSESTVSRIRTEHFPLTLESARPSHTSQYLCASTEGGEKLFFGSGTQLSVL.

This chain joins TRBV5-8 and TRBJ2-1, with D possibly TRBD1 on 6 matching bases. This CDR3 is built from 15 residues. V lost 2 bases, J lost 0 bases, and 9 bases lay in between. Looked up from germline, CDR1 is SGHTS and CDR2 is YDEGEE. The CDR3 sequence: CASSLGQSSYNEQFF. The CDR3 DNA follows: TGTGCCAGCAGCTTAGGACAGAGCTCCTACAATGAGCAGTTCTTC. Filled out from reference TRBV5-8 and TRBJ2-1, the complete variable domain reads EAGVTQSPTHLIKTRGQQATLRCSPISGHTSVYWYQQALGLGLQFLLWYDEGEERNRGNFPPRFSGRQFPNYSSELNVNALELEDSALYLCASSLGQSSYNEQFFGPGTRLTVL.

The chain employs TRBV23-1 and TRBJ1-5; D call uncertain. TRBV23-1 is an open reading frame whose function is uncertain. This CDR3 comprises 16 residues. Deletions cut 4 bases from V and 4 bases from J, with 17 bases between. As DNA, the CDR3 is TGCGCCAGCAGTCCCTGGCGACCCCCAGGAAATCAGCCCCAGCATTTT. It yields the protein CASSPWRPPGNQPQHF.

CDR3 loop: CASTPMWAGNSYEQYF. The CDR3 region has the DNA TGTGCCAGCACCCCAATGTGGGCAGGGAACTCCTACGAGCAGTACTTC. V is TRBV28 and J is TRBJ2-7, with D maybe TRBD1 (5 bases). The germline V gene encodes CDR1 MDHEN and CDR2 SYDVKM. The CDR3 contains 16 residues. V lost 7 bases to trimming and J lost 0 bases, with 19 bases between them.

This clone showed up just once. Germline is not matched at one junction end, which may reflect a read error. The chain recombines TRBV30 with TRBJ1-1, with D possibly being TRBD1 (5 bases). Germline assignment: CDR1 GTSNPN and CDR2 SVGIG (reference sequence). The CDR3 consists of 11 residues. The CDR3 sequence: CAWSQDTEAFF. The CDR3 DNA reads TGTGCCTGGAGTCAGGACACCGAAGCTTTCTTT.

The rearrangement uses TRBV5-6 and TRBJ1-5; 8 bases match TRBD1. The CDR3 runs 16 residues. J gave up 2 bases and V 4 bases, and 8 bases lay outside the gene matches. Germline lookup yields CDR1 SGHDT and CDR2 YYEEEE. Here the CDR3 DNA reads TGTGCCAGCAGCACCCGGGACAGGCCGGGCAATCAGCCCCAGCATTTT. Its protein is CASSTRDRPGNQPQHF. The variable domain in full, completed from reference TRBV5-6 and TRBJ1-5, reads DAGVTQSPTHLIKTRGQQVTLRCSPKSGHDTVSWYQQALGQGPQFIFQYYEEEERQRGNFPDRFSGHQFPNYSSELNVNALLLGDSALYLCASSTRDRPGNQPQHFGDGTRLSIL.

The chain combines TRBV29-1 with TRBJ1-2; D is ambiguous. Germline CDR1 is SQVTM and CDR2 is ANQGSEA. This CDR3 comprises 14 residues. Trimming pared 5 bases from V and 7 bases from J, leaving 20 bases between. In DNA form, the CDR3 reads TGCAGCGTTTCTCCTCTTTCTGTCGGGGTTGGCTACACCTTC. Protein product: CSVSPLSVGVGYTF. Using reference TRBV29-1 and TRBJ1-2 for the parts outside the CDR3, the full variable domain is SAVISQKPSRDICQRGTSLTIQCQVDSQVTMMFWYRQQPGQSLTLIATANQGSEATYESGFVIDKFPISRPNLTFSTLTVSNMSPEDSSIYLCSVSPLSVGVGYTFGSGTRLTVV.

CDR3 nucleotide sequence: TGTGCCAGCAGCTTGCCGGGAAATGAAAAACTGTTTTTT. This encodes CASSLPGNEKLFF. The V and J genes are TRBV5-6 and TRBJ1-4; D is uncertain. V lost 1 base to trimming and J lost 5 bases, with 6 bases between them. Germline V gives CDR1 SGHDT, CDR2 YYEEEE. This CDR3 contains 13 residues.

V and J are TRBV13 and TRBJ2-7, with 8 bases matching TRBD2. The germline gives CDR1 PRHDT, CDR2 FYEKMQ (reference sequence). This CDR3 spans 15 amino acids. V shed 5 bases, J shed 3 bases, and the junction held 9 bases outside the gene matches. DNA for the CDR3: TGTGCCAGCAGCCCCACCTGGGGACTAGTCTACGAGCAGTACTTC. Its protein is CASSPTWGLVYEQYF.

The CDR3 reads CASSLDSSNSPLHF. The CDR3 region has the DNA TGTGCCAGCAGCTTAGACAGTTCTAATTCACCCCTCCACTTT. The genes are TRBV7-9 and TRBJ1-6; the D is unclear. Trimming removed 1 base at V and 6 bases at J, with 7 bases between. The CDR3 spans 14 residues. CDR1 SEHNR and CDR2 FQNEAQ come from the germline V gene (reference sequence).

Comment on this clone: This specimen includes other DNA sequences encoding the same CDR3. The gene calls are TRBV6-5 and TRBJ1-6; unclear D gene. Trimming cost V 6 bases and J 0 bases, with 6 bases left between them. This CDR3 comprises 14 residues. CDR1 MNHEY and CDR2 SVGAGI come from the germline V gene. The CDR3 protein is CASRSSSYNSPLHF. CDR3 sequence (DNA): TGTGCCAGCAGATCGTCCTCCTATAATTCACCCCTCCACTTT.

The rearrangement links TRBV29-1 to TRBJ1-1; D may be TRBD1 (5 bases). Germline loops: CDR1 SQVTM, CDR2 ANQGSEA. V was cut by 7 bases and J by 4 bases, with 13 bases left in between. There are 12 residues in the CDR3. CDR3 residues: CSGVTGPTEAFF. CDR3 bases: TGCAGCGGAGTAACAGGCCCCACTGAAGCTTTCTTT. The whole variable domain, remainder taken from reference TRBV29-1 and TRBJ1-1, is SAVISQKPSRDICQRGTSLTIQCQVDSQVTMMFWYRQQPGQSLTLIATANQGSEATYESGFVIDKFPISRPNLTFSTLTVSNMSPEDSSIYLCSGVTGPTEAFFGQGTRLTVV.

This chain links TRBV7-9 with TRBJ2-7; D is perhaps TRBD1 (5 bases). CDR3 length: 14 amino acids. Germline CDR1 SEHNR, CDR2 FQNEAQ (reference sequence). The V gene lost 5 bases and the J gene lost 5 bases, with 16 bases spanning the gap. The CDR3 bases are TGTGCCAGCAGCCACAGGTCACTCGGCAACGAGCAGTACTTC. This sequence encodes CASSHRSLGNEQYF.

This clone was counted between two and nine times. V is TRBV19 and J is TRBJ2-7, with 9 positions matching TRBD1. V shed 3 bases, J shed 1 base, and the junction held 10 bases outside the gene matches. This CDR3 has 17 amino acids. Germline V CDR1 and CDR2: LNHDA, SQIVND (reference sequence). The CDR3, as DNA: TGTGCCAGTAGTATCCATACAGGGGGCGACCCATCCTACGAGCAGTACTTC. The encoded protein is CASSIHTGGDPSYEQYF.

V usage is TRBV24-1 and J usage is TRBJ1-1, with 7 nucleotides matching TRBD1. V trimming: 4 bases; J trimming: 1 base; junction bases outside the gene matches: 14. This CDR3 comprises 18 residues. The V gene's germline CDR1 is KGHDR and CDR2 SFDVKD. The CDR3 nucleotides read TGTGCCACCAGTGACCGGGGGCTTGCGGGACAGTCGAACACTGAAGCTTTCTTT. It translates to CATSDRGLAGQSNTEAFF.

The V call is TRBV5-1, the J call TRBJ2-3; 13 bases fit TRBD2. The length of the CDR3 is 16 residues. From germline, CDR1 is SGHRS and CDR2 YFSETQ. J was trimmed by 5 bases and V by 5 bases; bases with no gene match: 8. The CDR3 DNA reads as TGCGCCAGCAGTCTTGGGACTAGCGGGAAGCTAGATACGCAGTATTTT. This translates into CASSLGTSGKLDTQYF.

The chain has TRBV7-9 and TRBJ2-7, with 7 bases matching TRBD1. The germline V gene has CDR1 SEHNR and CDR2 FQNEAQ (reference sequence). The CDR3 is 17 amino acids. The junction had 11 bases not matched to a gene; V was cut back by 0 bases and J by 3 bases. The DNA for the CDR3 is TGTGCCAGCAGCTTAGCAAGGGGACAGTCGAGAGACTACGAGCAGTACTTC. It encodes CASSLARGQSRDYEQYF.

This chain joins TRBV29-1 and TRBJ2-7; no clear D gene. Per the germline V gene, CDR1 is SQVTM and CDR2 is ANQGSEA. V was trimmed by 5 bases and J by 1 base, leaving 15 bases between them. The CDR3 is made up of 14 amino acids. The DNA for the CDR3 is TGCAGCGTTAGTGGGTCACGGAGATCCTACGAGCAGTACTTC. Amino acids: CSVSGSRRSYEQYF.